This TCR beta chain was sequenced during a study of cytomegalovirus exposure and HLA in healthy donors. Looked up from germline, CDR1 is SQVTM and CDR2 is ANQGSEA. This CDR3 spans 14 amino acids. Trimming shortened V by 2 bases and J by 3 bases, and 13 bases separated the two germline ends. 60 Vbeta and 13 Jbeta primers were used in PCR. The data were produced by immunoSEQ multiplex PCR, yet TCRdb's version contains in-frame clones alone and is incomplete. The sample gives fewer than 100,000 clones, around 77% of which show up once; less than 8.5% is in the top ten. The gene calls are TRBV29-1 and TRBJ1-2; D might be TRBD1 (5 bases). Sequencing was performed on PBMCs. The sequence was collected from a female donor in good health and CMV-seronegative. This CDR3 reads CSVERQGRDYGYTF. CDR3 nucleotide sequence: TGCAGCGTTGAAAGGCAGGGAAGGGACTATGGCTACACCTTC.